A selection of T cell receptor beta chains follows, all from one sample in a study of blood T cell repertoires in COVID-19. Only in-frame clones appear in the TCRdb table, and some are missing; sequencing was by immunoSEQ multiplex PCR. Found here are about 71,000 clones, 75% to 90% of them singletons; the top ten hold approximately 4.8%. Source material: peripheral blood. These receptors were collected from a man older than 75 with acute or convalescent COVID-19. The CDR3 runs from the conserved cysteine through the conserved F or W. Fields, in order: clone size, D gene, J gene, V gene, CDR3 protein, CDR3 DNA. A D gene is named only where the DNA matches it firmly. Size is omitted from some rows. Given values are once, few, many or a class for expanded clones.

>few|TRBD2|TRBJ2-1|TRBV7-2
CASSSRWGREANNEQFF
TGTGCCAGCAGCTCCCGCTGGGGGCGGGAGGCCAACAATGAGCAGTTCTTC
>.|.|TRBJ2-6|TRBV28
CASSLNLQGYAGANVLTF
TGTGCCAGCAGTTTAAATCTCCAGGGCTATGCTGGGGCCAACGTCCTGACTTTC
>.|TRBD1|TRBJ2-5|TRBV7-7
CASSPDRGFETQYF
TGTGCCAGCAGCCCGGACAGGGGATTTGAGACCCAGTACTTC
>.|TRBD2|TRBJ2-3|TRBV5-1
CASKGGRNTDTQYF
TGCGCCAGCAAGGGCGGGAGGAATACAGATACGCAGTATTTT
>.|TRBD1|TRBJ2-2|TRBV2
CASSLDRGADLGELFF
TGTGCCAGCAGTTTGGACAGGGGGGCTGATTTAGGGGAGCTGTTTTTT
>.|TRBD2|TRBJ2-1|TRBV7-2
CASSPRALAGAYNEQFF
TGTGCCAGCAGCCCCCGTGCTCTAGCGGGAGCCTACAATGAGCAGTTCTTC
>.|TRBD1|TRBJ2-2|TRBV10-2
CASSGETGGPQDGELFF
TGCGCCAGCAGTGGAGAGACAGGGGGCCCCCAGGACGGGGAGCTGTTTTTT
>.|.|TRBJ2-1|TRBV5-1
CASSLSGDNEQFF
TGCGCCAGCAGCTTGTCGGGGGATAATGAGCAGTTCTTC
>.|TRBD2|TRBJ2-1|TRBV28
CASSLLSGSSYNEQFF
TGTGCCAGCAGTTTACTTAGCGGGAGCTCCTACAATGAGCAGTTCTTC
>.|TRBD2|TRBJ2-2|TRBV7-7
CASSRGTSGGATGELFF
TGTGCCAGCAGCCGCGGGACTAGCGGGGGGGCCACCGGGGAGCTGTTTTTT
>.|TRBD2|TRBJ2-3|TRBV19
CASRGLAGITDTQYF
TGTGCCAGTAGAGGACTAGCGGGGATCACAGATACGCAGTATTTT
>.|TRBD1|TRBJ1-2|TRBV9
CASSDTGVANYGYTF
TGTGCCAGCAGCGACACAGGGGTCGCTAACTATGGCTACACCTTC
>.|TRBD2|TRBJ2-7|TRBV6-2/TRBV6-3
CASSPLAGGPYEQYF
TGTGCCAGCAGTCCACTAGCGGGGGGACCCTACGAGCAGTACTTC
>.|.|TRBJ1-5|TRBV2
CASRGGVGQPQHF
TGTGCCAGCAGGGGGGGGGTCGGCCAGCCCCAGCATTTT
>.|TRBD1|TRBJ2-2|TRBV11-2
CASSLEDRGHGELFF
TGTGCCAGCAGCTTAGAGGACAGGGGGCACGGGGAGCTGTTTTTT
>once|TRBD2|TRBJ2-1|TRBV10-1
CASSAGLAGGNEQFF
TGCGCCAGCAGTGCGGGACTAGCGGGGGGCAATGAGCAGTTCTTC
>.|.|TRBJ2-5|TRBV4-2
CASSQDRSSQETQYF
TGTGCCAGCAGCCAAGATCGTAGCAGTCAAGAGACCCAGTACTTC
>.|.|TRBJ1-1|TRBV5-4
CASSAARVMNTEAFF
TGTGCCAGCAGCGCGGCCAGGGTCATGAACACTGAAGCTTTCTTT
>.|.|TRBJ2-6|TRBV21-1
CASSKARRGGYSGANVLTF
TGTGCCAGCAGCAAAGCAAGGCGGGGAGGTTACTCTGGGGCCAACGTCCTGACTTTC
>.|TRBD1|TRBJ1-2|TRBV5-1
CASSQIQGDYGYTF
TGCGCCAGCAGCCAGATCCAGGGGGACTATGGCTACACCTTC
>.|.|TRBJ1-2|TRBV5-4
CASSLGGANYGYTF
TGTGCCAGCAGCTTAGGGGGAGCTAACTATGGCTACACCTTC
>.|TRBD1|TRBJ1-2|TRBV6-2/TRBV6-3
CASSYNGQGALNYGYTF
TGTGCCAGCAGTTACAACGGACAGGGGGCTTTAAACTATGGCTACACCTTC
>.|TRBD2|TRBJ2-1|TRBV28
CASSTGTSPSEQFF
TGTGCCAGCAGTACCGGGACTAGTCCGAGTGAGCAGTTCTTC
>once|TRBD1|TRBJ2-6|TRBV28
CASSPRTGVPSGANVLTF
TGTGCCAGCAGTCCGAGGACAGGTGTCCCCTCTGGGGCCAACGTCCTGACTTTC